These 5 T cell receptor beta chains share one sample of origin, sequenced in a study of CD4 T cells in relation to SARS-CoV-2 and coronaviruses. Antigens for these TCRs are unknown. Profiled with immunoSEQ multiplex PCR; TCRdb holds only in-frame clones, not every one. The data show more than 25,000 clones, over 70% seen once. CD4+ T cells from unexposed donors were obtained before the COVID-19 pandemic (2011-2018). The cells were cultured for about ten days before CD4+ T cells were isolated. Material: CD4+ T cells from PBMCs, cultured in vitro. The receptors originated from a human donor in good health.

Here the CDR3 reads CASSSGQGSEAFF. CDR3 coding DNA: TGTGCCAGCAGTTCTGGACAGGGATCTGAAGCTTTCTTT. The genes are TRBV27 and TRBJ1-1; 8 nucleotides align to TRBD1. Germline CDR1 MNHEY, CDR2 SMNVEV (reference sequence). The junction had 4 bases not matched to a gene; V was cut back by 4 bases and J by 6 bases. The CDR3 is 13 residues long.

The CDR3 DNA reads as TGTGCCAGCAGCTTGCACGAGCAGTACTTC. Its translation is CASSLHEQYF. J is TRBJ2-7 and V is TRBV5-8; D is unresolved. Trimming cost V 1 base and J 5 bases, with 1 base left between them. Germline V gives CDR1 SGHTS, CDR2 YDEGEE. This CDR3 region has 10 residues.

The V gene is TRBV12-3 or TRBV12-4, the J gene TRBJ1-2, with D unresolved. The length of the CDR3 is 13 residues. The ends were cut back, 8 bases at V and 0 bases at J, with 10 bases in the middle. CDR3 residues: CASRHRANYGYTF. The CDR3 bases are TGTGCCAGCCGGCACCGGGCTAACTATGGCTACACCTTC.

This chain connects TRBV5-1 to TRBJ1-1, with TRBD1 identical over 9 bases. The J segment lost 1 base and the V segment lost 4 bases, leaving 5 bases of the junction unmatched. The germline gives CDR1 SGHRS, CDR2 YFSETQ. There are 15 residues in the CDR3. The CDR3 region has the DNA TGCGCCAGCAGCATACCGGGACAGGGGAACACTGAAGCTTTCTTT. Encoded protein: CASSIPGQGNTEAFF.

J is TRBJ2-1 and V is TRBV5-1; weak D call: TRBD2 (5 bases). This CDR3 region has 14 residues. V lost 4 bases and J 2 bases, leaving 10 bases between the germline ends. Germline CDR1 and CDR2: SGHRS and YFSETQ. The CDR3 DNA reads TGCGCCAGCAGCCTCACGGGGACCTACAATGAGCAGTTCTTC. It yields the protein CASSLTGTYNEQFF.